The next 17 T cell receptor beta chains were all read from a single sample in a study of Ad26.COV2.S vaccination and SARS-CoV-2 variants. Documented treatment: around 19 received Ad26.COV2.S at low or high dose, single or two shots; roughly five received placebo; per-sample allocation not given. On day 63 after the first injection, vaccine and placebo recipients gave samples. Some clones are missing from TCRdb's copy, which holds only in-frame ones; the method was immunoSEQ multiplex PCR. The data show some 370,000 clones, around 82% seen once. Sequenced material: peripheral blood, taken in a trial of Ad26.COV2.S vaccine versus placebo. The receptors come from a person between 18 and 65 years old who received the Ad26.COV2.S COVID-19 vaccine or a placebo.

The rearrangement joins TRBV4-3 to TRBJ2-2, with 14 bases matching TRBD2. The germline gives CDR1 LGHNA, CDR2 YSLEER. This CDR3 contains 18 residues. Trimming cost V 4 bases and J 0 bases; bases outside gene matches: 4. The CDR3 DNA sequence: TGCGCCAGCAGCCGGGGACTAGCGGGGGCCCCGAACACCGGGGAGCTGTTTTTT. This gives the protein CASSRGLAGAPNTGELFF.

The CDR3: CASSLVTLMNTEAFF. The CDR3 DNA sequence: TGTGCCAGCAGCTTGGTCACGCTTATGAACACTGAAGCTTTCTTT. The chain employs TRBV5-6 and TRBJ1-1; no clear D gene. This CDR3 spans 15 amino acids. Trimming removed 0 bases from V and 0 bases from J, with 9 bases in between. Germline CDR1 is SGHDT and CDR2 is YYEEEE.

The CDR3, as DNA: TGTGCCAGCAGCCCAAGGGGCACAGATACGCAGTATTTT. Translated, it gives CASSPRGTDTQYF. The chain is built from TRBV7-3 and TRBJ2-3; D is uncertain. V lost 5 bases and J 1 base, leaving 7 bases between the germline ends. The CDR3 length is 13 residues. CDR1 is SGHTA, CDR2 FQGTGA, per germline. The whole variable domain, filled in from reference TRBV7-3 and TRBJ2-3, reads GAGVSQTPSNKVTEKGKYVELRCDPISGHTALYWYRQSLGQGPEFLIYFQGTGAADDSGLPNDRFFAVRPEGSVSTLKIQRTERGDSAVYLCASSPRGTDTQYFGPGTRLTVL.

In DNA form, the CDR3 reads TGTGCCAGCAGTTACGACTCGGCTACAGGTGAGCAGTTCTTC. Translation: CASSYDSATGEQFF. The rearrangement joins TRBV6-5 to TRBJ2-1, with D possibly being TRBD1 (5 bases). V shed 2 bases and J shed 9 bases, with 14 bases lying between them. Germline V gene data show CDR1 as MNHEY and CDR2 as SVGAGI. The CDR3 totals 14 residues.

The table lists this clone with a count of one. The gene calls are TRBV19 and TRBJ1-2; the match to TRBD1 covers 9 bases. Germline V CDR1 and CDR2: LNHDA, SQIVND (reference sequence). Trimming removed 6 bases from V and 5 bases from J; junction bases left unmatched: 10. The CDR3 covers 15 residues. The CDR3 DNA reads as TGTGCCAGTAGAGTGGGTGGGACAGGGCATTATGGCTACACCTTC. This gives the protein CASRVGGTGHYGYTF.

This clone was counted once. Other nucleotide sequences in the sample specify the same CDR3. The CDR3, as DNA: TGCGCCAGCAGCCTGGCGGGGTATTATGGCTACACCTTC. This translates into CASSLAGYYGYTF. V is TRBV5-1 and J is TRBJ1-2, with D uncertain. V lost 4 bases and J 5 bases, leaving 12 bases between the germline ends. Germline V gene sequence: CDR1 SGHRS, CDR2 YFSETQ. The CDR3 contains 13 residues.

V usage is TRBV27 and J usage is TRBJ1-5; no clear D. There are 17 residues in the CDR3. The V gene lost 2 bases and the J gene lost 0 bases, with 14 bases spanning the gap. Germline V gives CDR1 MNHEY, CDR2 SMNVEV (reference sequence). In DNA form, the CDR3 reads TGTGCCAGCAGTTTAGCACCCTACCCCGATAGCAATCAGCCCCAGCATTTT. This gives the protein CASSLAPYPDSNQPQHF.

This clone was seen just once. This chain links TRBV6-4 with TRBJ1-5, with a tentative D call TRBD1 (5 bases). Trimming removed 3 bases from V and 2 bases from J, with 11 bases in between. Germline values: CDR1 MRHNA, CDR2 SNTAGT. This CDR3 comprises 15 residues. The CDR3 reads CASSESGSGNQPQHF. In DNA form, the CDR3 reads TGTGCCAGCAGTGAATCAGGGAGCGGCAATCAGCCCCAGCATTTT.

The chain employs TRBV19 and TRBJ2-7; unclear D gene. The CDR3 is 13 amino acids. CDR1 is LNHDA and CDR2 is SQIVND in the germline V gene (reference sequence). V was trimmed by 3 bases and J by 2 bases, leaving 8 bases between them. CDR3 DNA: TGTGCCAGTAGTATTCAGGTGGCCTACGAGCAGTACTTC. Its translation: CASSIQVAYEQYF.

The V gene is TRBV7-9, the J gene TRBJ1-1, with 7 bases lining up with TRBD1. CDR3 length equals 15 residues. Germline V lookup: CDR1 SEHNR, CDR2 FQNEAQ (reference sequence). V dropped 1 base and J dropped 2; count of bases not matched to a gene: 4. The CDR3 sequence is CASSLVAGGNTEAFF. The CDR3 bases are TGTGCCAGCAGCTTAGTGGCAGGGGGAAACACTGAAGCTTTCTTT. Full variable domain (outside the CDR3, taken from reference TRBV7-9 and TRBJ1-1): DTGVSQNPRHKITKRGQNVTFRCDPISEHNRLYWYRQTLGQGPEFLTYFQNEAQLEKSRLLSDRFSAERPKGSFSTLEIQRTEQGDSAMYLCASSLVAGGNTEAFFGQGTRLTVV.

The chain is built from TRBV19 and TRBJ2-7; D call uncertain. The CDR3 covers 11 residues. Trimming removed 4 bases at V and 3 bases at J, with 4 bases between. Per the germline V gene, CDR1 is LNHDA and CDR2 is SQIVND (reference sequence). This chain's CDR3 is CASSTHYEQYF. The CDR3 bases are TGTGCCAGTAGTACCCACTACGAGCAGTACTTC.

This clone was seen only once. V usage is TRBV27 and J usage is TRBJ2-7; D unresolved. Germline V gene lookup returns CDR1 MNHEY and CDR2 SMNVEV (reference sequence). This CDR3 contains 14 residues. The germline V and J ends were trimmed by 5 bases and 3 bases, with 14 bases remaining between them. The CDR3, as DNA: TGTGCCAGCAGTCCGGGCTACCTGGTCTACGAGCAGTACTTC. Its protein product is CASSPGYLVYEQYF.

This chain links TRBV9 with TRBJ1-2, with 8 positions matching TRBD1. Germline trimming cut 4 bases from V and 8 bases from J; bases unmatched to any gene: 7. CDR3 size: 13 residues. Germline CDR1 is SGDLS and CDR2 is YYNGEE. The CDR3 coding sequence is TGTGCCAGCAGCTCACAGGGGGACGTAGGCTACACCTTC. It codes for CASSSQGDVGYTF.

This chain links TRBV3-1 (or the pseudogene TRBV3-2) with TRBJ2-1; TRBD2 agrees at 10 bases. Losses at the gene ends were 0 bases for V and 5 bases for J; bases not matched to a gene: 10. Germline-derived CDR1 and CDR2 are LGHDT and YNNKEL (reference sequence). This CDR3 has 18 amino acids. The CDR3 coding sequence is TGTGCCAGCAGCCAAGATAGGTATAGGACTAGCGGCAACAATGAGCAGTTCTTC. It yields the protein CASSQDRYRTSGNNEQFF.

J is TRBJ1-2 and V is TRBV5-4; D is undetermined. CDR1 and CDR2 from the germline V gene are SGHNT and YYREEE (reference sequence). The CDR3 loop spans 14 amino acids. The V and J ends lost 0 bases and 6 bases respectively, with 12 bases between them. The CDR3 nucleotides read TGTGCCAGCAGCTTGGAGCCCCTGACGGATGGCTACACCTTC. Translating it yields CASSLEPLTDGYTF.

In its sample, this clone was seen once. CDR3 protein: CAVRGGPKAQYF. The CDR3 DNA reads TGTGCCGTGCGGGGGGGCCCGAAGGCCCAGTACTTC. V is TRBV6-5 and J is TRBJ2-5; TRBD2 matches 9 bases. Germline V gives CDR1 MNHEY, CDR2 SVGAGI. This CDR3 region has 12 residues. Losses at the gene ends were 11 bases for V and 9 bases for J; bases not matched to a gene: 10.

The chain uses TRBV5-1 and TRBJ2-3; D not certain. This CDR3 is built from 15 residues. The germline gives CDR1 SGHRS, CDR2 YFSETQ. V shed 4 bases and J shed 0 bases, with 12 bases lying between them. CDR3 coding DNA: TGCGCCAGCAGCCTTCGGAGCTCTAGCACAGATACGCAGTATTTT. Its protein product is CASSLRSSSTDTQYF. Full variable domain (outside the CDR3, taken from reference TRBV5-1 and TRBJ2-3): KAGVTQTPRYLIKTRGQQVTLSCSPISGHRSVSWYQQTPGQGLQFLFEYFSETQRNKGNFPGRFSGRQFSNSRSEMNVSTLELGDSALYLCASSLRSSSTDTQYFGPGTRLTVL.